The 20 T cell receptor beta chains presented below share a single source sample, sequenced in a study of T cells after yellow fever vaccination. One entry per CDR3 protein results from TCRdb running MiXCR on the 5' RACE reads. Of about 550,000 distinct CDR3 sequences in the sample, roughly 19% are singletons; the top ten hold about 13%. Sequences were derived from PBMCs, sampled 15 days after the yellow fever booster vaccination. These TCRs come from a man aged 25 to 45 who received the YFV17D yellow fever vaccine.

This clonotype was seen more than once but under ten times. V is TRBV7-2 and J is TRBJ2-2; D gene unclear. V was clipped by 5 bases and J by 8 bases, with 12 bases between them. Germline CDR1 SGHTA, CDR2 FQGNSA. The CDR3 runs 13 residues. The DNA of the CDR3 is TGTGCCAGCAGCCTCTCGGCCCCTGGGGAGCTGTTTTTT. Translated: CASSLSAPGELFF.

There are a few counts of this clonotype. Here the CDR3 reads CASSYGGGIGYTF. DNA of the CDR3: TGTGCCAGCAGTTACGGTGGGGGAATCGGCTACACCTTC. The V gene is TRBV6-6, the J gene TRBJ1-2, with a possible D match to TRBD1 (5 bases). V was shortened by 2 bases and J by 8 bases, with 12 bases between the two germline ends. The CDR3 extends over 13 amino acids. Germline V gene lookup returns CDR1 MNHNY and CDR2 SVGAGI (reference sequence).

This rearrangement joins TRBV11-1 to TRBJ1-6; D remains unclear. V was shortened by 4 bases and J by 0 bases, with 16 bases between the two germline ends. This CDR3 has 18 residues. The germline V gene has CDR1 SGHAT and CDR2 FQDESV (reference sequence). CDR3 in amino acids: CASSSYPPRLSYNSPLHF. The CDR3 region has the DNA TGTGCCAGCAGCTCATACCCCCCGAGGCTCTCCTATAATTCACCCCTCCACTTT.

There are a few counts of this clonotype. The chain employs TRBV27 and TRBJ2-7; possible D gene TRBD2, 6 bases. V was cut by 3 bases and J by 4 bases, with 19 bases left in between. Per germline, CDR1 MNHEY and CDR2 SMNVEV (reference sequence). The CDR3 covers 16 residues. The CDR3 DNA follows: TGTGCCAGCAGTTTTGGTCTCGGGGGACGCGTTTACGAGCAGTACTTC. Protein sequence: CASSFGLGGRVYEQYF.

This clonotype has only a few counts. The chain recombines TRBV6-5 with TRBJ2-7, with a weak D call TRBD1 (5 bases). Deletions cut 0 bases from V and 2 bases from J, with 17 bases between. The CDR3 runs 17 residues. CDR1 is MNHEY and CDR2 is SVGAGI in the germline V gene. CDR3 nucleotide sequence: TGTGCCAGCAGTTACTCGATATCAGGGTTCACAACCTACGAGCAGTACTTC. It yields the protein CASSYSISGFTTYEQYF.

This clonotype has only a few counts. The CDR3 loop is CATSRALHNEQFF. CDR3 DNA sequence: TGTGCCACCAGCAGGGCACTCCACAATGAGCAGTTCTTC. The chain has TRBV15 and TRBJ2-1; D call uncertain. The ends were cut back, 3 bases at V and 5 bases at J, with 8 bases in the middle. In germline, CDR1 is LNHNV, CDR2 YYDKDF (reference sequence). This CDR3 has 13 amino acids.

This chain links TRBV5-1 with TRBJ2-7; maybe TRBD1 (6 bases). The CDR3 extends over 14 amino acids. V was trimmed by 3 bases and J by 2 bases, leaving 12 bases between them. Germline CDR1 is SGHRS and CDR2 is YFSETQ. The CDR3 coding sequence is TGCGCCAGCAGCTCCGGGACACCAGCCTACGAGCAGTACTTC. Amino acid sequence: CASSSGTPAYEQYF.

J is TRBJ2-7 and V is TRBV24-1, with 8 bases that match TRBD1. Germline CDR1 reads KGHDR; CDR2 reads SFDVKD. V dropped 3 bases and J dropped 5; count of bases not matched to a gene: 5. CDR3 length: 14 amino acids. CDR3 sequence: CATSDPRTGNEQYF. The CDR3 coding sequence is TGTGCCACCAGTGATCCCCGGACAGGGAACGAGCAGTACTTC.

This clonotype was counted only a few times. The V call is TRBV7-9, the J call TRBJ2-1; TRBD2 matches 9 bases. CDR3 length: 17 residues. CDR1 SEHNR and CDR2 FQNEAQ come from the germline V gene (reference sequence). Losses at the gene ends were 5 bases for V and 2 bases for J; bases not matched to a gene: 10. The CDR3 coding sequence is TGTGCCAGCAGCCGAGGAACAGCGGGGGGCCCCTACAATGAGCAGTTCTTC. This codes for CASSRGTAGGPYNEQFF.

This clonotype has more than one count but fewer than ten. This chain connects TRBV6-1 to TRBJ2-1; 8 bases are shared with TRBD2. V trimming: 7 bases; J trimming: 0 bases; junction bases outside the gene matches: 14. This CDR3 spans 18 amino acids. Germline V gene sequence: CDR1 MNHNS, CDR2 SASEGT. The CDR3: CASTTPSRAGGSYNEQFF. CDR3 DNA: TGTGCCAGCACCACGCCATCCAGGGCGGGGGGCTCCTACAATGAGCAGTTCTTC.

This clonotype was detected only a few times. The chain has TRBV6-5 and TRBJ1-1, with no clear D. In germline, CDR1 is MNHEY, CDR2 SVGAGI. The CDR3 loop spans 14 amino acids. Trimming pared 1 base from V and 2 bases from J, leaving 8 bases between. The CDR3 bases are TGTGCCAGCAGTTACTTCCAGGCCAACACTGAAGCTTTCTTT. Translating gives CASSYFQANTEAFF.

The chain uses TRBV19 and TRBJ2-1; D is ambiguous. Germline loops: CDR1 LNHDA, CDR2 SQIVND (reference sequence). The CDR3 is 14 amino acids. V lost 7 bases and J lost 0, with 10 bases in between. The CDR3 DNA reads TGTGCCAGTAAGTCAAAGAGCTCCTACAATGAGCAGTTCTTC. Its protein product is CASKSKSSYNEQFF.

V is TRBV9 and J is TRBJ2-1; TRBD1 matches at 10 bases. The CDR3 runs 15 residues. CDR1 is SGDLS, CDR2 YYNGEE, per germline. J was trimmed by 5 bases and V by 3 bases; bases with no gene match: 5. The CDR3 region is CASSAPGTGDNEQFF. The CDR3 coding sequence is TGTGCCAGCAGCGCGCCCGGGACAGGGGACAATGAGCAGTTCTTC.

The rearrangement uses TRBV20-1 and TRBJ2-7, with D unclear. Germline V gene lookup returns CDR1 DFQATT and CDR2 SNEGSKA (reference sequence). V was trimmed by 0 bases and J by 6 bases, leaving 9 bases between them. The CDR3 runs to 12 residues. This chain's CDR3 is CSARDDEVEQYF. The CDR3 DNA reads as TGCAGTGCTAGAGATGACGAGGTCGAGCAGTACTTC.

The chain joins TRBV10-3 to TRBJ2-5, with D perhaps assigned TRBD1 or TRBD2 (5 bases each). CDR1 and CDR2 (germline): ENHRY, SYGVKD. Trimming removed 8 bases from V and 5 bases from J, with 9 bases in between. The CDR3 loop spans 11 amino acids. The CDR3 region has the DNA TGTGCCATCGGGACGATTGAGACCCAGTACTTC. It encodes CAIGTIETQYF.

The chain combines TRBV5-8 with TRBJ2-7; D might be TRBD1 or TRBD2, each matching 5 bases. The CDR3 has 15 amino acids. Trimming removed 5 bases at V and 3 bases at J, with 18 bases between. Germline V lookup: CDR1 SGHTS, CDR2 YDEGEE. The CDR3 spells CASRQSHGTHYEQYF. DNA of the CDR3: TGTGCCAGCAGACAATCTCACGGGACCCACTACGAGCAGTACTTC. Together with reference TRBV5-8 and TRBJ2-7, the CDR3 gives the full variable domain: EAGVTQSPTHLIKTRGQQATLRCSPISGHTSVYWYQQALGLGLQFLLWYDEGEERNRGNFPPRFSGRQFPNYSSELNVNALELEDSALYLCASRQSHGTHYEQYFGPGTRLTVT.

The chain couples TRBV7-9 to TRBJ1-3; the D is unclear. Trimming removed 1 base at V and 6 bases at J, with 7 bases between. The CDR3 covers 13 residues. Germline CDR1 reads SEHNR; CDR2 reads FQNEAQ (reference sequence). The CDR3 is CASSLGPKNTIYF. CDR3 DNA sequence: TGTGCCAGCAGCTTAGGACCGAAAAACACCATATATTTT.

Only a few counts were recorded for this clonotype. The J gene is TRBJ2-1, the V gene TRBV24-1, with 7 positions matching TRBD2. The CDR3 has 16 amino acids. Germline trimming cut 0 bases from V and 2 bases from J; bases unmatched to any gene: 3. Germline lookup yields CDR1 KGHDR and CDR2 SFDVKD. The CDR3, as DNA: TGTGCCACCAGTGATTTGTCCGCGGGAGCCTACAATGAGCAGTTCTTC. This codes for CATSDLSAGAYNEQFF.

The J gene is TRBJ2-1, the V gene TRBV19; the D is unclear. Germline V CDR1 and CDR2: LNHDA, SQIVND (reference sequence). Between the trimmed V and J ends, which lost 0 bases and 8 bases, there was a span of 17 bases. The CDR3 contains 16 residues. The CDR3, as DNA: TGTGCCAGTAGTATAGATCCCACCGGCAGAACGGATGAGCAGTTCTTC. It yields the protein CASSIDPTGRTDEQFF. The complete variable domain, with remaining parts taken from reference TRBV19 and TRBJ2-1, reads DGGITQSPKYLFRKEGQNVTLSCEQNLNHDAMYWYRQDPGQGLRLIYYSQIVNDFQKGDIAEGYSVSREKKESFPLTVTSAQKNPTAFYLCASSIDPTGRTDEQFFGPGTRLTVL.

The DNA of the CDR3 is TGCGCCAGCAGCCAAGGAGGCGCTGCACCGGGCGAGCAGTACTTC. Translation gives CASSQGGAAPGEQYF. The chain recombines TRBV4-3 with TRBJ2-7; D remains unclear. Germline values: CDR1 LGHNA, CDR2 YSLEER. This CDR3 contains 15 residues. V was shortened by 1 base and J by 6 bases, with 16 bases between the two germline ends.